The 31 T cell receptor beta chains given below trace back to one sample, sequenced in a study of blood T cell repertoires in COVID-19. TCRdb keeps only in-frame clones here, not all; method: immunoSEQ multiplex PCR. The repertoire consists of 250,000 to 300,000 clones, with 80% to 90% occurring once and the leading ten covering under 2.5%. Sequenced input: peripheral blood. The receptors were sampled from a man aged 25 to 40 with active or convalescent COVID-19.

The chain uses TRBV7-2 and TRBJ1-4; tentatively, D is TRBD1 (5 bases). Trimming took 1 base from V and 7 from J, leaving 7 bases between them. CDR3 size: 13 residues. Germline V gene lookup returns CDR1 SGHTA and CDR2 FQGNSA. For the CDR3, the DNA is TGTGCCAGCAGCTTAGTCGGGGGTGAAAAACTGTTTTTT. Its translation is CASSLVGGEKLFF.

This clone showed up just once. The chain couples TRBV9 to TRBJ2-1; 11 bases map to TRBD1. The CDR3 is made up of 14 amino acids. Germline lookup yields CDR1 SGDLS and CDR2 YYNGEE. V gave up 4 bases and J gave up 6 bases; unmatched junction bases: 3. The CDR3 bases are TGTGCCAGCAGCTCCGGACAGGGGGCCAATGAGCAGTTCTTC. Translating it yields CASSSGQGANEQFF.

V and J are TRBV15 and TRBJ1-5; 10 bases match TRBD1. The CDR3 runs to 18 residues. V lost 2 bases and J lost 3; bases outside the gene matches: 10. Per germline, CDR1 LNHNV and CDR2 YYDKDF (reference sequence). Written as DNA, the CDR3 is TGTGCCACCAGCAGACCGCTACCGGGACAGGGGATCAATCAGCCCCAGCATTTT. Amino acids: CATSRPLPGQGINQPQHF.

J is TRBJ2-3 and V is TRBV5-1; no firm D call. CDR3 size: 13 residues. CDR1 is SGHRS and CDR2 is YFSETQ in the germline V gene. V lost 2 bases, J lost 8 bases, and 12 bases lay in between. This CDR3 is CASSLTGTGTQYF. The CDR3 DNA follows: TGCGCCAGCAGCTTAACGGGTACGGGTACGCAGTATTTT.

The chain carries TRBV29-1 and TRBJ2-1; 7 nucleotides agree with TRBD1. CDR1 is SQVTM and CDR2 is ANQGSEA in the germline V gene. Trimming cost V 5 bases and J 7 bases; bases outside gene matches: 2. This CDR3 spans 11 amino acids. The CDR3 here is CSVQGDNEQFF. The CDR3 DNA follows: TGCAGCGTTCAGGGGGATAATGAGCAGTTCTTC.

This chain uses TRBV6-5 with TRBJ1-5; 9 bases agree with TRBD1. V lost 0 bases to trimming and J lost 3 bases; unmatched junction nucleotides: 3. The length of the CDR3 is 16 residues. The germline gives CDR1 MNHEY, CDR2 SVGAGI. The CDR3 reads CASSYSGQGTNQPQHF. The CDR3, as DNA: TGTGCCAGCAGTTACTCCGGACAGGGGACCAATCAGCCCCAGCATTTT.

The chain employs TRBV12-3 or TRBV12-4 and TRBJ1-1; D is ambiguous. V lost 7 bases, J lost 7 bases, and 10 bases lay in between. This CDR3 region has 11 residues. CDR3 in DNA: TGTGCCAGCACCCAACGGAGTGAAGCTTTCTTT. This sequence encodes CASTQRSEAFF.

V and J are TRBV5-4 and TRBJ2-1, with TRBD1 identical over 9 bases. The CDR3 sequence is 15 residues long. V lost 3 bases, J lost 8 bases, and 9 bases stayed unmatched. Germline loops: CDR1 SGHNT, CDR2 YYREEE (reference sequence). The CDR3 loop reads CASSSRDREVDEQFF. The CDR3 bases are TGTGCCAGCAGCTCACGGGACAGGGAGGTCGATGAGCAGTTCTTC. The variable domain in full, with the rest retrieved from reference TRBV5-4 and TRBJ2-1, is ETGVTQSPTHLIKTRGQQVTLRCSSQSGHNTVSWYQQALGQGPQFIFQYYREEENGRGNFPPRFSGLQFPNYSSELNVNALELDDSALYLCASSSRDREVDEQFFGPGTRLTVL.

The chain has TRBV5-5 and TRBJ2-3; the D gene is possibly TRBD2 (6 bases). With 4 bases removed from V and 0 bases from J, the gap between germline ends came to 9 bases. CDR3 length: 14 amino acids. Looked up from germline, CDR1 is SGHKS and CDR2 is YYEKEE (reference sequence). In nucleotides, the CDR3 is TGTGCCAGCAGCCAAAGCGGGAGCACAGATACGCAGTATTTT. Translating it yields CASSQSGSTDTQYF.

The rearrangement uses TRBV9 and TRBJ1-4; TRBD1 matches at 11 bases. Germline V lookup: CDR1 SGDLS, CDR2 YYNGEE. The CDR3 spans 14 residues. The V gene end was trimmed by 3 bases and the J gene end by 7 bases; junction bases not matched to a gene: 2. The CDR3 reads CASSAGQGGEKLFF. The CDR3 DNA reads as TGTGCCAGCAGCGCGGGACAGGGGGGTGAAAAACTGTTTTTT. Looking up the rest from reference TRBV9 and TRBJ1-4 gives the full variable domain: DSGVTQTPKHLITATGQRVTLRCSPRSGDLSVYWYQQSLDQGLQFLIQYYNGEERAKGNILERFSAQQFPDLHSELNLSSLELGDSALYFCASSAGQGGEKLFFGSGTQLSVL.

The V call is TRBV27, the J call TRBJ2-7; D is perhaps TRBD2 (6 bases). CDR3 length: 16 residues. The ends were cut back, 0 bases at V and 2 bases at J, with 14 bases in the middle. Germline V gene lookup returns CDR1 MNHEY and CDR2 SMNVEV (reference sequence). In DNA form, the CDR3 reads TGTGCCAGCAGTTTATCGGCGCTGGGGGGAGCCTACGAGCAGTACTTC. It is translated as CASSLSALGGAYEQYF.

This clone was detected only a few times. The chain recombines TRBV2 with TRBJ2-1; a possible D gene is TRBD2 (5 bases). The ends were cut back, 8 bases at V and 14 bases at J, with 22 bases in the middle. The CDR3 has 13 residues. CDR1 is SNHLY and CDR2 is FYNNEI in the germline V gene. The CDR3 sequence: CASGRGTSPLKFF. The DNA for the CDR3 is TGTGCCAGCGGTAGAGGAACTAGTCCCCTAAAGTTCTTC.

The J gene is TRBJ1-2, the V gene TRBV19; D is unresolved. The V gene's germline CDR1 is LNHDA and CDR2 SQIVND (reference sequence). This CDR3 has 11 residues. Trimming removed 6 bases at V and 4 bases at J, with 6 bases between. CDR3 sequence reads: CASSPGYGYTF. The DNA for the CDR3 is TGTGCCAGTAGCCCAGGCTATGGCTACACCTTC.

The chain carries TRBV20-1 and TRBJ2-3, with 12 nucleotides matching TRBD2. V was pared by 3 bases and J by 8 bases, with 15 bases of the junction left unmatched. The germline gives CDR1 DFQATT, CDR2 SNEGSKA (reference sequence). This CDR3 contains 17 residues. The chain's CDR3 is CSASLPTSGGHIATQYF. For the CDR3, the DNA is TGCAGTGCTAGTTTACCGACTAGCGGGGGCCACATTGCTACGCAGTATTTT.

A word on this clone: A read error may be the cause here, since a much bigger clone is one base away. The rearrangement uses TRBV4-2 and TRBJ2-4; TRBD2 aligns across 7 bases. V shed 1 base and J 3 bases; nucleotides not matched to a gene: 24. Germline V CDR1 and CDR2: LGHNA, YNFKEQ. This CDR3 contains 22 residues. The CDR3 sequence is CASSQVKLSRRGFLQNKNIQYF. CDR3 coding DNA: TGTGCCAGCAGCCAAGTGAAGCTTTCTAGGCGGGGGTTCTTACAAAACAAAAACATTCAGTACTTC.

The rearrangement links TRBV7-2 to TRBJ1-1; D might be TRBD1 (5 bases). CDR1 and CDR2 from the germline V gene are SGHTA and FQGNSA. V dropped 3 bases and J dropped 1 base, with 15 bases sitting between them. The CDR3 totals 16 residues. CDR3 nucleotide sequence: TGTGCCAGCAGCTTTACGAGCAGGGTACGGAACACTGAAGCTTTCTTT. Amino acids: CASSFTSRVRNTEAFF. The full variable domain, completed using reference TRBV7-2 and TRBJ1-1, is GAGVSQSPSNKVTEKGKDVELRCDPISGHTALYWYRQSLGQGLEFLIYFQGNSAPDKSGLPSDRFSAERTGGSVSTLTIQRTQQEDSAVYLCASSFTSRVRNTEAFFGQGTRLTVV.

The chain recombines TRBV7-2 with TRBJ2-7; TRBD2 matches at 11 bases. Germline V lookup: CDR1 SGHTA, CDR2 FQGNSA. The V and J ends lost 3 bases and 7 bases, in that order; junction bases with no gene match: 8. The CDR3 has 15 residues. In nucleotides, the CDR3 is TGTGCCAGCAGCTTCACTAGCGGGGGAATAGGTGAGCAGTACTTC. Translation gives CASSFTSGGIGEQYF. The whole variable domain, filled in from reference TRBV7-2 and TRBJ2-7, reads GAGVSQSPSNKVTEKGKDVELRCDPISGHTALYWYRQSLGQGLEFLIYFQGNSAPDKSGLPSDRFSAERTGGSVSTLTIQRTQQEDSAVYLCASSFTSGGIGEQYFGPGTRLTVT.

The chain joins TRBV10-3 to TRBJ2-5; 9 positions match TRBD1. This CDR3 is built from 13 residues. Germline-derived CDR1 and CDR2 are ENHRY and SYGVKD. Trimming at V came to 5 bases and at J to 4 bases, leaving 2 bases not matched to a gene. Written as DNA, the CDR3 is TGTGCCATCAGTACAGGGGGCCGAGAGACCCAGTACTTC. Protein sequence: CAISTGGRETQYF.

CDR3 DNA sequence: TGTGCCAGCAGTTTGCATGAAGGAGACACTGAAGCTTTCTTT. Translating it yields CASSLHEGDTEAFF. The chain joins TRBV27 to TRBJ1-1; D is uncertain. CDR3 length: 14 amino acids. Germline V CDR1 and CDR2: MNHEY, SMNVEV (reference sequence). The V end was cut by 3 bases, the J end by 3 bases, with 11 bases between.

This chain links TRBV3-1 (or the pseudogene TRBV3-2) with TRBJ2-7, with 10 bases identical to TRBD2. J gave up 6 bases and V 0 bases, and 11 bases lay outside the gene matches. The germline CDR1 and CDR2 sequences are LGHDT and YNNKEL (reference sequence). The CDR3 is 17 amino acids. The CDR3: CASSQDPAGGPRVEQYF. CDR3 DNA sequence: TGTGCCAGCAGCCAAGATCCAGCGGGGGGGCCACGGGTCGAGCAGTACTTC.

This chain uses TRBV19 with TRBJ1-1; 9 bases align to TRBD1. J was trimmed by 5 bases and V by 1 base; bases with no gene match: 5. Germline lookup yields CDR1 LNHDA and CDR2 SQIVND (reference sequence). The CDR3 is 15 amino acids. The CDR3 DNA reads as TGTGCCAGTAGTATAGGAGGGGGGACAGGGACTGAAGCTTTCTTT. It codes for CASSIGGGTGTEAFF.

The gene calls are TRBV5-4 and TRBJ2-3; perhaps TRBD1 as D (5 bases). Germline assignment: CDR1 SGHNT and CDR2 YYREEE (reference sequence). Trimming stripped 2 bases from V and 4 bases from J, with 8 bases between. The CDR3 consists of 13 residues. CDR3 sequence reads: CASSFTGADTQYF. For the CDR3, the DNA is TGTGCCAGCAGCTTTACAGGAGCAGATACGCAGTATTTT.

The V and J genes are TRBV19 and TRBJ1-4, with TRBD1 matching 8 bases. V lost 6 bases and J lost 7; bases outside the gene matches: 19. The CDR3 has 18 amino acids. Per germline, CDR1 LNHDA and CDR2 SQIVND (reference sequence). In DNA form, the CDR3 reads TGTGCCAGTAGGAAGCAGGGGGCCTTCGGGGCAAAGAGTGAAAAACTGTTTTTT. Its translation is CASRKQGAFGAKSEKLFF.

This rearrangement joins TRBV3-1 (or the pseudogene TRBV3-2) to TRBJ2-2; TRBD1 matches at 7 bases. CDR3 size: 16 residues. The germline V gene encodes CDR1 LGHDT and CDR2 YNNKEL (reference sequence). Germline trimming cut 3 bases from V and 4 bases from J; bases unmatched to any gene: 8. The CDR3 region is CASSQLGTATTGELFF. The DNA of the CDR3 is TGTGCCAGCAGCCAGCTGGGGACAGCTACCACCGGGGAGCTGTTTTTT.

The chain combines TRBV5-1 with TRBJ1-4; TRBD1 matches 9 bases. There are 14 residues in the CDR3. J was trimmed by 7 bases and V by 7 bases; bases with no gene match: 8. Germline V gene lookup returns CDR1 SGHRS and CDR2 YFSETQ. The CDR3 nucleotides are TGCGCCAGCCGAGTCGGGACAGGGCGTGAAAAACTGTTTTTT. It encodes CASRVGTGREKLFF.

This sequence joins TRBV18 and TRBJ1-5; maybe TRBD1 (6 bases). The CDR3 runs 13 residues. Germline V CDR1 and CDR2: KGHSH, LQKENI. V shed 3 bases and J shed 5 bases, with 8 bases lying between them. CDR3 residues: CASSPGADQPQHF. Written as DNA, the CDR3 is TGTGCCAGCTCACCGGGGGCAGATCAGCCCCAGCATTTT. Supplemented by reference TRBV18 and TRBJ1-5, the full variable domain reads NAGVMQNPRHLVRRRGQEARLRCSPMKGHSHVYWYRQLPEEGLKFMVYLQKENIIDESGMPKERFSAEFPKEGPSILRIQQVVRGDSAAYFCASSPGADQPQHFGDGTRLSIL.

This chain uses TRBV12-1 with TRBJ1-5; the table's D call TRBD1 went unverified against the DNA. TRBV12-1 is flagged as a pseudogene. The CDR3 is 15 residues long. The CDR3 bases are TGTGCCAGCAGCTTGTGTCCAGGGATGAATCAGCCCCAGCATTTT. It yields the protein CASSLCPGMNQPQHF.

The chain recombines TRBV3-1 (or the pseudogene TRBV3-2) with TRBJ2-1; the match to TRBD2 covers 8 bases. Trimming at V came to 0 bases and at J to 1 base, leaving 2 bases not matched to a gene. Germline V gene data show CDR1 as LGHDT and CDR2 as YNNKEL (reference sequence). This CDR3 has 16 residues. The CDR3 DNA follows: TGTGCCAGCAGCCAAGATGCGGGGGGTTCCTACAATGAGCAGTTCTTC. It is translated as CASSQDAGGSYNEQFF.

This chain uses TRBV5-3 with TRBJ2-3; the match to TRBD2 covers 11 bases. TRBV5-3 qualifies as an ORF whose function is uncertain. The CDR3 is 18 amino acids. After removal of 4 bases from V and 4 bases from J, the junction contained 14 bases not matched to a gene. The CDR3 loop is CARSLFLSTSGGSDTQYF. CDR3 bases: TGTGCCAGAAGCCTGTTCCTAAGTACTAGCGGGGGTTCAGATACGCAGTATTTT.

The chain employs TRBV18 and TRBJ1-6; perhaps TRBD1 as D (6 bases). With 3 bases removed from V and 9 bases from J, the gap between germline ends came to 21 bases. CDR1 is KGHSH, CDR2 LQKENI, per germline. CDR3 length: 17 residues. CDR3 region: CASSPFGAGDMGSPLHF. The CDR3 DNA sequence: TGTGCCAGCTCACCCTTCGGGGCAGGGGACATGGGTTCACCCCTCCACTTT.

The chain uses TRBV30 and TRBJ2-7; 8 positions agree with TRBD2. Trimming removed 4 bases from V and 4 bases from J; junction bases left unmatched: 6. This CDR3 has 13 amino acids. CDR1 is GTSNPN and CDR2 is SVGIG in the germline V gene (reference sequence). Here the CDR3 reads CAWKPAGVYEQYF. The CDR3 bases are TGTGCCTGGAAACCAGCGGGGGTGTACGAGCAGTACTTC.